This TCR beta chain was captured in a study of CD8+ T cells in alopecia areata (dated by TCRdb to 2017 to 2018). Some background on the complete study: The treated patients took part in an open-label pilot trial in which moderate-to-severe alopecia areata was treated with oral tofacitinib at 5 to 10 mg twice daily. Tofacitinib was administered for 6 to 18 months, and 6 months of follow-up off drug were then conducted to assess delayed response and recurrence. In both human patients and the C3H/HeJ mouse model, the study applied high-throughput TCRbeta sequencing to look at T cell clonal expansion in alopecia areata. In humans, TCRbeta sequencing was performed on scalp tissue and on sorted CD4+ and CD8+ peripheral blood T cells from healthy controls and from patients with patchy or totalis/universalis alopecia areata. Biopsies were taken from tofacitinib-treated patients at baseline and at 4 and 24 weeks of treatment, and a later scalp biopsy was taken in several of the tofacitinib-treated patients. Clonality in the scalp was compared among normal scalp (n=4), patchy alopecia areata scalp (n=8), and alopecia totalis/universalis scalp (n=8). RNA was obtained with the PAXgene miRNA kit for fixed scalp, the miRNeasy kit for PBMCs, and the RNeasy kit for mouse skin. TCRbeta CDR3 regions were amplified by immunoSEQ multiplex PCR with 35 Vbeta forward and 13 Jbeta reverse primers. Results and caveats for the whole study, not just this receptor: Compared with mice, TCR sequences shared between patients were less clear, possibly partly because of HLA diversity across the patient population. Compared with normal scalp, lesional scalp had higher clonality and more expanded CD8+ clones, particularly in alopecia totalis/universalis, a pattern that suggests antigenic drive. Unlike mouse skin, which is dominated by gammadelta T cells, normal human skin has resident alphabeta T cells that are also sequenced, and this complicates analysis of the scalp TCR repertoire.

Library generation was performed with the immunoSEQ multiplex PCR assay. To provide template for TCR sequencing, every sample had RNA extracted and reverse transcribed into cDNA. First-strand cDNA was synthesized with SuperScript III using a 2:1 mix of oligo-dT and random hexamers. A synthetic immune receptor repertoire was used to assess amplification bias, and residual bias was removed computationally. On the authors' methods: Raw reads were preprocessed to remove errors, and CDR3 was defined according to IMGT conventions as the region from the conserved cysteine to phenylalanine. To get clonality, Shannon entropy was normalized by log2 of the number of productive unique TCRs and the result was subtracted from 1. CD4 or CD8 identity of scalp clones was inferred by cross-referencing scalp TCRbeta sequences with sorted blood CD4 and CD8 repertoires. TCRdb holds this immuneACCESS table with in-frame rearrangements only. Some clones are missing; in checked studies, unresolved V genes explain under half, and the rest has no known cause. The V and J calls and clone size are taken from that table; D and trimming were inferred from the DNA. For this sample the table gives under 250,000 clones, of which around 62% were detected only once. Of the sample, less than 0.6% falls within the top ten clones.

Comment on this clone: The antigen it recognizes is unknown. Base quality data are lacking; no much larger clone is found one base away.

The time point label, read with the paper, signifies: baseline before oral tofacitinib. From alopecia areata patients, peripheral blood was collected along with lesional scalp punch biopsies. PBMCs were isolated by density centrifugation and stained for CD3, CD4 and CD8, and CD4+ and CD8+ T cells were sorted on a FACSAria. Clipping removes 2 bases from V and 6 bases from J, with 6 as the unmatched junction base count. The CDR3 has 15 amino acids, counting the end cysteine and phenylalanine. The kept DNA is CDR3 alone, 45 bases in frame from the first base. The germline V gene (reference sequence) sets CDR1 to MNHEY and CDR2 to SMNVEV.

This material consisted of CD4+ T cells sorted from blood, taken at week 0. The sequence was obtained from a human donor with alopecia areata. The V and J genes are TRBV27 and TRBJ1-2; TRBD1 matches 10 bases in the middle. In nucleotide form, the sequence is TGTGCCAGCAGTTTAGCGGACAGGGGGATTAATGGCTACACCTTC. Protein translation: CASSLADRGINGYTF.